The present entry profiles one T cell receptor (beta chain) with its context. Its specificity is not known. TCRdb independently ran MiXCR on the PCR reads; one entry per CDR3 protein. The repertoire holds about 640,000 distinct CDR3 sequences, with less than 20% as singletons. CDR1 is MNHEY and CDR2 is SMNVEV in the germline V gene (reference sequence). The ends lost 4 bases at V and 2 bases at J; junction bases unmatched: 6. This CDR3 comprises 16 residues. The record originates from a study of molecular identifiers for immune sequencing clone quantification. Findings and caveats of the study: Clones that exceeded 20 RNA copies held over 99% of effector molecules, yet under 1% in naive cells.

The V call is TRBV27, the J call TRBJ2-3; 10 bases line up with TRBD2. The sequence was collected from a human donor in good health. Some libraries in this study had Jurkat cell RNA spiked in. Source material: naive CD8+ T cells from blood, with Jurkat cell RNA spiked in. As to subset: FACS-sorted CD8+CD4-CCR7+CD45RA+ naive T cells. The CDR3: CASSYLSGGLTDTQYF. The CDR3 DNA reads TGTGCCAGCAGTTACCTTAGCGGGGGGCTCACAGATACGCAGTATTTT.